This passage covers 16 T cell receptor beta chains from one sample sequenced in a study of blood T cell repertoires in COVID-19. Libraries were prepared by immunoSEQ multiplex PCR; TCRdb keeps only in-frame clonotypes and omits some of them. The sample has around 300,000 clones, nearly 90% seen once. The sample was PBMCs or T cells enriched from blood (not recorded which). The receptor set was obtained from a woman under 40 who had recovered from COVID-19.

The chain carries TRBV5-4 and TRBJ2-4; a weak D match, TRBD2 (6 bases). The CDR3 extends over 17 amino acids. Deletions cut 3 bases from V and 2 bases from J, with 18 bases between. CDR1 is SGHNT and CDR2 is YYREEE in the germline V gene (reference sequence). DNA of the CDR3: TGTGCCAGCAGCTCCTTCGGGGAGGATGTGCCCAAAAACATTCAGTACTTC. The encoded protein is CASSSFGEDVPKNIQYF.

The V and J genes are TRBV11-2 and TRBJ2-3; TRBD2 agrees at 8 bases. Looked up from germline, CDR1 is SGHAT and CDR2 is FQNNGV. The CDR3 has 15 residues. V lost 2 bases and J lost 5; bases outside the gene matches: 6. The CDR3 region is CASSLSGRDGDTQYF. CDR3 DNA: TGTGCCAGCAGCTTAAGCGGGAGAGATGGAGATACGCAGTATTTT.

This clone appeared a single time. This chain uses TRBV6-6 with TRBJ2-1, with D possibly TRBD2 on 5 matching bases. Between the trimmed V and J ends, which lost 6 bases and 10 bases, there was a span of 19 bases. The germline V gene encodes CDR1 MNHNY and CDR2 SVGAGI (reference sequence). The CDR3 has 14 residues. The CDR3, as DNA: TGTGCCAGCAGAGTCCCAACCCCGGAGCGGGAGCAGTTCTTC. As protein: CASRVPTPEREQFF.

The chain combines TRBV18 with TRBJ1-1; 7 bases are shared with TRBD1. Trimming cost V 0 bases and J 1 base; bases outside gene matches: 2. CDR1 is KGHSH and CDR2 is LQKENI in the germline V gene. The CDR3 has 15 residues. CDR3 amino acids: CASSPPNRGNTEAFF. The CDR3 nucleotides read TGTGCCAGCTCACCACCGAACAGGGGGAACACTGAAGCTTTCTTT.

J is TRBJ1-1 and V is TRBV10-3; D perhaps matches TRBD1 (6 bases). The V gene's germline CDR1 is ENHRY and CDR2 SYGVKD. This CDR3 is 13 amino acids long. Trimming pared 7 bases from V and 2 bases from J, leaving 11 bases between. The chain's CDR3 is CAITTDRNTEAFF. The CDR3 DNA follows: TGTGCCATCACCACGGACAGAAACACTGAAGCTTTCTTT.

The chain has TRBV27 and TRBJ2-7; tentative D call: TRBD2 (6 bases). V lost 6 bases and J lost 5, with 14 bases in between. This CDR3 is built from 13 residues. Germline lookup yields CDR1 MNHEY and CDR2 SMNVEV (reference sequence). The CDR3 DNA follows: TGTGCCAGCAGCCACGATTGGGGGGACGAGCAGTACTTC. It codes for CASSHDWGDEQYF.

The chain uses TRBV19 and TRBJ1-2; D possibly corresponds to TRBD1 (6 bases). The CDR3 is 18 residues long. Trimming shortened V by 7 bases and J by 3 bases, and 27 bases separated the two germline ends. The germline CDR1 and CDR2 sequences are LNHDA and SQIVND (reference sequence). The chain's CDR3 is CASTINYPRTAKDYGYTF. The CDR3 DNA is TGTGCCAGTACAATAAATTACCCTCGGACAGCCAAGGACTATGGCTACACCTTC.

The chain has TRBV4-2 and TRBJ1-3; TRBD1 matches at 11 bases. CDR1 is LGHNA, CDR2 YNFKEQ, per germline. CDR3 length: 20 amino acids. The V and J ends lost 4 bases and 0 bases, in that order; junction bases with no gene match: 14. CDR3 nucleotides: TGTGCCAGCAGCCCTAGGACAGGGGGCAATAGATTTGACTCTGGAAACACCATATATTTT. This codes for CASSPRTGGNRFDSGNTIYF.

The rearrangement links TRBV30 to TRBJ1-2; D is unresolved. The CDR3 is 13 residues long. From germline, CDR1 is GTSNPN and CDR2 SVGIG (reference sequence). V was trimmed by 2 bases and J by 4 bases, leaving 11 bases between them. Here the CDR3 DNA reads TGTGCCTGGAGTATGGTACCGAGCTATGGCTACACCTTC. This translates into CAWSMVPSYGYTF.

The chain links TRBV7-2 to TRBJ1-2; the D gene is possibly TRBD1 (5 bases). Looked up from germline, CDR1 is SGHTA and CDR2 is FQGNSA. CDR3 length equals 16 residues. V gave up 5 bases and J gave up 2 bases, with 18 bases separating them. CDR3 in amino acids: CASSGPRTFGNYGYTF. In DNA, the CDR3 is TGTGCCAGCAGCGGACCCCGGACATTTGGGAACTATGGCTACACCTTC.

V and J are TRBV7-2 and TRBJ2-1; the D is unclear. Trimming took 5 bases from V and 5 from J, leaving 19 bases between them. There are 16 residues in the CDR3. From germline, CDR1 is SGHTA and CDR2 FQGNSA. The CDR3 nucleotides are TGTGCCAGCAGCCCCCTCTCAGGATTCGGCGACAATGAGCAGTTCTTC. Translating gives CASSPLSGFGDNEQFF.

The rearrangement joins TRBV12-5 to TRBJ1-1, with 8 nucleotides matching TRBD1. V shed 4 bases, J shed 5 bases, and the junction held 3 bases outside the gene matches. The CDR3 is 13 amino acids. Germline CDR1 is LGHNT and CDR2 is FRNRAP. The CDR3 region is CASGSTGGTEAFF. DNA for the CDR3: TGTGCTAGTGGTTCAACAGGGGGAACTGAAGCTTTCTTT.

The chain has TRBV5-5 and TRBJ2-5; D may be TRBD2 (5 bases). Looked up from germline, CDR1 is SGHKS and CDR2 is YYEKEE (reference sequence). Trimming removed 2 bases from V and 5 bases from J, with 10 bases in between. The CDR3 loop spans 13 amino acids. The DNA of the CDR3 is TGTGCCAGCAGCTTCTACTCGGGGGAGACCCAGTACTTC. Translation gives CASSFYSGETQYF.

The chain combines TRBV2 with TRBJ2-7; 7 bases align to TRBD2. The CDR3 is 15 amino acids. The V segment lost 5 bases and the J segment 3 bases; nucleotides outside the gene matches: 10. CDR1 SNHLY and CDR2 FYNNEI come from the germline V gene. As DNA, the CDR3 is TGTGCCAGCAGTAATCACCGGGACTATCTCTACGAGCAGTACTTC. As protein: CASSNHRDYLYEQYF.

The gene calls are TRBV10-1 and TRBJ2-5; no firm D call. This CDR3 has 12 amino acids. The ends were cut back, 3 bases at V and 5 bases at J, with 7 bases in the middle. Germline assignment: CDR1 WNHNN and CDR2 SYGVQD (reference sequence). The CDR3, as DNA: TGCGCCAGCAGTGAATATCTGGAGACCCAGTACTTC. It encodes CASSEYLETQYF.

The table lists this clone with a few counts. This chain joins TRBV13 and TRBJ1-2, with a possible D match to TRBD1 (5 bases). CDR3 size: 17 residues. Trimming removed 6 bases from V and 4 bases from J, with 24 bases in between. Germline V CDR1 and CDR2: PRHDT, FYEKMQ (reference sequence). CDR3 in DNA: TGTGCCAGCAGTCCAAATACGGGGAAGGACGGGGGCTATGGCTACACCTTC. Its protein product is CASSPNTGKDGGYGYTF.